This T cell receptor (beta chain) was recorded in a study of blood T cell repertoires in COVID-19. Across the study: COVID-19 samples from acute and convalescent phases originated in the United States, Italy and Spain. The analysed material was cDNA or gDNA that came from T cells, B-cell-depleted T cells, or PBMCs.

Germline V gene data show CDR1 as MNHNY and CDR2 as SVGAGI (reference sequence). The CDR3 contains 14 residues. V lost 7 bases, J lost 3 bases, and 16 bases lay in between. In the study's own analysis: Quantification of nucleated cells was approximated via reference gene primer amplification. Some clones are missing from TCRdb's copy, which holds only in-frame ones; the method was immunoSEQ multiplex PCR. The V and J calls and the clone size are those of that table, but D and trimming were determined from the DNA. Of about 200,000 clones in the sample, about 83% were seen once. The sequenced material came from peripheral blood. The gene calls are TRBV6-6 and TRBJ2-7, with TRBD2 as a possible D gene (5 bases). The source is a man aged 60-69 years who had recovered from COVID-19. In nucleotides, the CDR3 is TGTGCCAGCACCTTGGGCCCGGCGGGCTACGAGCAGTACTTC. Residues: CASTLGPAGYEQYF.